The 18 T cell receptor beta chains below all came from one sample that was sequenced in a study of T cell responses to AZD1222 COVID-19 vaccine (dated by TCRdb to the early 2020s). The time point label, as the study defines it: baseline before first vaccination. The library was generated by the immunoSEQ multiplex PCR assay. TCRdb carries this immuneACCESS record with in-frame sequences only. Its versions omit some clonotypes, under half of them owing to an unresolved V gene in the studies checked, with the rest unexplained. For this sample the table gives about 55,000 clones, of which about 85% were detected only once. The ten largest clones represent 3% to 4% of the sample. The source material was peripheral blood, sampled on day 0 of AZD1222 vaccination. Source of these receptors: an adult in good health.

The V and J genes are TRBV9 and TRBJ2-6, with D possibly being TRBD1 or TRBD2 (5 bases each). This CDR3 region has 16 residues. V shed 4 bases and J shed 0 bases, with 11 bases lying between them. The V gene's germline CDR1 is SGDLS and CDR2 YYNGEE. The CDR3 reads CASSLGRSSGANVLTF. The CDR3 bases are TGTGCCAGCAGCTTGGGACGCAGCTCTGGGGCCAACGTCCTGACTTTC.

The rearrangement links TRBV12-3 or TRBV12-4 to TRBJ1-1; D gene unclear. V was cut by 2 bases and J by 11 bases, with 12 bases left in between. The CDR3 runs 12 residues. CDR3 in DNA: TGTGCCAGCAGTTTATGGGAGGCCGTGGCTTTCTTT. Its translation is CASSLWEAVAFF.

The chain joins TRBV27 to TRBJ2-1; D not resolved. CDR3 size: 15 residues. Germline V lookup: CDR1 MNHEY, CDR2 SMNVEV (reference sequence). V gave up 0 bases and J gave up 0 bases, with 6 bases separating them. CDR3 coding DNA: TGTGCCAGCAGTTTATCTACCAGCTCCTACAATGAGCAGTTCTTC. It specifies CASSLSTSSYNEQFF.

The chain has TRBV29-1 and TRBJ1-2; D possibly corresponds to TRBD1 (6 bases). Trimming took off 4 bases at V and 4 bases at J, with 13 bases between the two ends. Germline CDR1 and CDR2: SQVTM and ANQGSEA. The CDR3 consists of 13 residues. The CDR3 region is CSVGGHQTYGYTF. CDR3 coding DNA: TGCAGCGTTGGGGGACACCAGACCTATGGCTACACCTTC.

The V and J genes are TRBV9 and TRBJ1-2; 8 bases match TRBD1. From germline, CDR1 is SGDLS and CDR2 YYNGEE. CDR3 length: 15 residues. V lost 3 bases and J lost 7; bases outside the gene matches: 11. CDR3 protein: CASSAQGAILGGYTF. As DNA, the CDR3 is TGTGCCAGCAGCGCCCAGGGGGCCATCCTGGGTGGCTACACCTTC.

The chain combines TRBV12-1 with TRBJ1-1. TRBV12-1 is recorded as a pseudogene. The CDR3 contains 15 residues. The CDR3 nucleotides are TGTGCCAGCAGCTTTGCCCGTGAGGGTGGGCCTGAAGCTTTCTTT. Translated: CASSFAREGGPEAFF.

The chain joins TRBV6-1 to TRBJ2-7; no reliable D call. CDR1 is MNHNS and CDR2 is SASEGT in the germline V gene. Trimming shortened V by 0 bases and J by 1 base, and 4 bases separated the two germline ends. The CDR3 has 13 amino acids. CDR3 in DNA: TGTGCCAGCAGTGAAGCATTTTCCTACGAGCAGTACTTC. This gives the protein CASSEAFSYEQYF.

The gene calls are TRBV15 and TRBJ2-2, with 7 bases aligning to TRBD1. Germline CDR1 LNHNV, CDR2 YYDKDF (reference sequence). This CDR3 is 15 amino acids long. With 8 bases clipped from V and 3 bases from J, the junction kept 9 bases outside the gene matches. The CDR3 DNA sequence: TGTGCCACCCAGAGACAGGGTCGGGACACCGGGGAGCTGTTTTTT. It yields the protein CATQRQGRDTGELFF.

This sequence joins TRBV19 and TRBJ2-7, with a weak D call TRBD1 (6 bases). From germline, CDR1 is LNHDA and CDR2 SQIVND (reference sequence). The V and J ends lost 4 bases and 2 bases respectively, with 15 bases between them. This CDR3 has 15 amino acids. In nucleotides, the CDR3 is TGTGCCAGTAGTACGGGACACCAGAAAACCTACGAGCAGTACTTC. This codes for CASSTGHQKTYEQYF.

This chain connects TRBV28 to TRBJ1-2; a possible D gene is TRBD1 (5 bases). Germline V gene lookup returns CDR1 MDHEN and CDR2 SYDVKM. The V end was cut by 2 bases, the J end by 8 bases, with 12 bases between. The CDR3 spans 13 residues. This CDR3 is CASSLIGGVGYTF. Written as DNA, the CDR3 is TGTGCCAGCAGTTTAATCGGAGGGGTAGGCTACACCTTC.

V usage is TRBV6-6 and J usage is TRBJ1-1; 7 bases are a match to TRBD1. With 5 bases clipped from V and 12 bases from J, the junction kept 9 bases outside the gene matches. This CDR3 has 12 residues. The V gene's germline CDR1 is MNHNY and CDR2 SVGAGI (reference sequence). This CDR3 reads CASSATGTDSFF. DNA for the CDR3: TGTGCCAGCAGTGCCACCGGGACAGATTCTTTCTTT.

The chain employs TRBV11-2 and TRBJ2-3; D gene ambiguous. The germline V gene encodes CDR1 SGHAT and CDR2 FQNNGV. The CDR3 is 17 amino acids. V lost 0 bases, J lost 2 bases, and 15 bases lay in between. CDR3 DNA: TGTGCCAGCAGCTTAGAAGTCGTGCGGTCCCACACAGATACGCAGTATTTT. It codes for CASSLEVVRSHTDTQYF.

The chain recombines TRBV28 with TRBJ2-4, with no clear D. Looked up from germline, CDR1 is MDHEN and CDR2 is SYDVKM. The V gene lost 6 bases and the J gene lost 9 bases, with 12 bases spanning the gap. The CDR3 runs 12 residues. The CDR3 protein is CASSPTIGIQYF. The CDR3 nucleotides are TGTGCCAGCAGCCCCACAATAGGCATTCAGTACTTC.

For the CDR3, the DNA is TGTGCCAGCTCACCAGGGGCGCCGGGCACCGGGGAGCTGTTTTTT. Its translation is CASSPGAPGTGELFF. The chain couples TRBV18 to TRBJ2-2; weak D call: TRBD1 (5 bases). The CDR3 sequence is 15 residues long. Trimming removed 2 bases from V and 4 bases from J, with 11 bases in between. Germline lookup yields CDR1 KGHSH and CDR2 LQKENI. Together with reference TRBV18 and TRBJ2-2, the CDR3 gives the full variable domain: NAGVMQNPRHLVRRRGQEARLRCSPMKGHSHVYWYRQLPEEGLKFMVYLQKENIIDESGMPKERFSAEFPKEGPSILRIQQVVRGDSAAYFCASSPGAPGTGELFFGEGSRLTVL.

This clone has only a few counts. The rearrangement uses TRBV3-1 (or the pseudogene TRBV3-2) and TRBJ1-2; TRBD1 might be the D (6 bases). V lost 3 bases and J lost 3, with 14 bases in between. This CDR3 region has 15 residues. Germline lookup yields CDR1 LGHDT and CDR2 YNNKEL (reference sequence). CDR3 sequence (DNA): TGTGCCAGCAGCCAGGACCAGACAGGTTACTATGGCTACACCTTC. This sequence encodes CASSQDQTGYYGYTF.

The chain recombines TRBV19 with TRBJ2-7; 7 bases fit TRBD1. With 5 bases clipped from V and 2 bases from J, the junction kept 9 bases outside the gene matches. The CDR3 is 15 residues long. Per the germline V gene, CDR1 is LNHDA and CDR2 is SQIVND (reference sequence). The chain's CDR3 is CASSPRQGPTYEQYF. The CDR3, as DNA: TGTGCCAGTAGTCCCCGACAGGGCCCCACCTACGAGCAGTACTTC.

J is TRBJ1-6 and V is TRBV3-1 (or the pseudogene TRBV3-2), with D unresolved. From germline, CDR1 is LGHDT and CDR2 YNNKEL (reference sequence). V dropped 1 base and J dropped 6 bases, with 7 bases sitting between them. This CDR3 comprises 14 residues. CDR3 sequence: CASSQVVGNSPLHF. CDR3 sequence (DNA): TGTGCCAGCAGCCAAGTAGTGGGTAATTCACCCCTCCACTTT.

This clone was observed a single time. V is TRBV30 and J is TRBJ1-2, with D possibly matching TRBD1 (6 bases). V lost 2 bases, J lost 4 bases, and 11 bases lay in between. The length of the CDR3 is 13 residues. Germline CDR1 reads GTSNPN; CDR2 reads SVGIG (reference sequence). The CDR3 nucleotides are TGTGCCTGGAGTACGGACAGTAGCTATGGCTACACCTTC. Encoded protein: CAWSTDSSYGYTF.